This T cell receptor (beta chain) came from a study of metastatic and nonmetastatic thyroid tumors. Study at large: The authors compared repertoires across blood and tumor or nodule tissue from malignant and benign thyroid patients.

Patients had received no treatment of any kind before thyroid surgery. This CDR3 region has 15 residues. V was shortened by 2 bases and J by 4 bases, with 11 bases between the two germline ends. CDR1 SGHTA and CDR2 FQGNSA come from the germline V gene. TCRdb called clones again from the PCR reads with MiXCR. The sample carries tens of thousands of clones, approximately 30% recorded once. This chain connects TRBV7-2 to TRBJ2-2; D is ambiguous. The sequencing input was blood. The receptor was derived from a female donor with papillary thyroid cancer or a benign thyroid nodule (not recorded which). Some clones in this sample may be carry-over from other donors' samples. CDR3 amino acids: CASSLLGQITGELFF. The DNA for the CDR3 is TGTGCCAGCAGCTTATTGGGCCAGATCACCGGGGAGCTGTTTTTT.